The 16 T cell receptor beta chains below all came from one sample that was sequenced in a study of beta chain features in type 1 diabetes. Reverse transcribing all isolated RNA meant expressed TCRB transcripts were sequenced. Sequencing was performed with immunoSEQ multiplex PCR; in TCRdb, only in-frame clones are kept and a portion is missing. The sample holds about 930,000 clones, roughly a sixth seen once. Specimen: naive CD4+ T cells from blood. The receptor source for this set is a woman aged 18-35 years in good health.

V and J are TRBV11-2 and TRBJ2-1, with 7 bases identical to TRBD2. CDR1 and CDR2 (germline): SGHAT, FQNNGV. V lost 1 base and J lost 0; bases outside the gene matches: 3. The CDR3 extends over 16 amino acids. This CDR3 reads CASSLGRGSSYNEQFF. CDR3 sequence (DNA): TGTGCCAGCAGCTTAGGGCGGGGGAGCTCCTACAATGAGCAGTTCTTC. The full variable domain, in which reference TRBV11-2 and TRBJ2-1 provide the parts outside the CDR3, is EAGVAQSPRYKIIEKRQSVAFWCNPISGHATLYWYQQILGQGPKLLIQFQNNGVVDDSQLPKDRFSAERLKGVDSTLKIQPAKLEDSAVYLCASSLGRGSSYNEQFFGPGTRLTVL.

The CDR3 DNA reads as TGTGCCAGCAGCTCCCCCGGAACCTACAATGAGCAGTTCTTC. Translated, it gives CASSSPGTYNEQFF. This chain connects TRBV7-2 to TRBJ2-1; D remains ambiguous. CDR3 size: 14 residues. CDR1 and CDR2 (germline): SGHTA, FQGNSA. Trimming removed 4 bases at V and 2 bases at J, with 9 bases between.

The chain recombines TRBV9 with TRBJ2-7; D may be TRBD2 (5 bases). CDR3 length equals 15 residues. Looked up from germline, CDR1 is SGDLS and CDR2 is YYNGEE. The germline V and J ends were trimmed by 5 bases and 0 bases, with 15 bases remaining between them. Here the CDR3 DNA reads TGTGCCAGCAGTAAGAGGAGGTCAGGCTCCTACGAGCAGTACTTC. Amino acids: CASSKRRSGSYEQYF.

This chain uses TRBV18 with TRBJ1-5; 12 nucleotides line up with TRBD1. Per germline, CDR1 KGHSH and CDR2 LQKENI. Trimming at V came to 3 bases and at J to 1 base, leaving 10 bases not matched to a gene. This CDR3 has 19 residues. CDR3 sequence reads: CASSPRDRGPLGSNQPQHF. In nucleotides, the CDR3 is TGTGCCAGCTCACCCCGGGACAGGGGGCCCTTGGGGAGCAATCAGCCCCAGCATTTT.

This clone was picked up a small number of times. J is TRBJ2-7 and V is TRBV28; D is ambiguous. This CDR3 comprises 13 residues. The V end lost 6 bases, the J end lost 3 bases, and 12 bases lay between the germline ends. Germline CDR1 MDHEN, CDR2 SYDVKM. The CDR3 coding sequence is TGTGCCAGCAGAGTGACGGTGGGCTACGAGCAGTACTTC. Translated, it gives CASRVTVGYEQYF. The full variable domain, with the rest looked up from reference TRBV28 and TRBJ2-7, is DVKVTQSSRYLVKRTGEKVFLECVQDMDHENMFWYRQDPGLGLRLIYFSYDVKMKEKGDIPEGYSVSREKKERFSLILESASTNQTSMYLCASRVTVGYEQYFGPGTRLTVT.

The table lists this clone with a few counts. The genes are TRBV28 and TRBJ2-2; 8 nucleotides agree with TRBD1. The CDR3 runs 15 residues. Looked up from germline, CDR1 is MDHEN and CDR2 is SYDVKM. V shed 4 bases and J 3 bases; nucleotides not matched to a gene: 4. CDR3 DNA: TGTGCCAGCAGTTCCGGACAGGGCTACACCGGGGAGCTGTTTTTT. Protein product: CASSSGQGYTGELFF.

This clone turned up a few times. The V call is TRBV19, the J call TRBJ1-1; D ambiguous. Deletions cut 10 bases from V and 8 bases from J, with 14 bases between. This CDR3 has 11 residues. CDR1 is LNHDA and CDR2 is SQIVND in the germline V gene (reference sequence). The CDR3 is CATEAKSEAFF. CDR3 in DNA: TGTGCCACGGAAGCGAAGTCGGAAGCTTTCTTT.

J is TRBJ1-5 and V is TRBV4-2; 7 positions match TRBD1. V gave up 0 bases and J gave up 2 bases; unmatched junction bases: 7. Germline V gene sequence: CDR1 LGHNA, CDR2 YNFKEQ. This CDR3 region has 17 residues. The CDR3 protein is CASSQDFVDRGNQPQHF. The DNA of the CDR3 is TGTGCCAGCAGCCAAGATTTCGTAGACAGGGGCAATCAGCCCCAGCATTTT.

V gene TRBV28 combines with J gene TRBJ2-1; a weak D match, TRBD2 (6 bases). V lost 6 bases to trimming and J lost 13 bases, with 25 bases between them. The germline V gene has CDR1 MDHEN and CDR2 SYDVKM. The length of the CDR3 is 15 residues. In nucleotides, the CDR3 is TGTGCCAGCAGACAAGAAAACCCGGGGAGGAGGGAACAGTTCTTC. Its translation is CASRQENPGRREQFF.

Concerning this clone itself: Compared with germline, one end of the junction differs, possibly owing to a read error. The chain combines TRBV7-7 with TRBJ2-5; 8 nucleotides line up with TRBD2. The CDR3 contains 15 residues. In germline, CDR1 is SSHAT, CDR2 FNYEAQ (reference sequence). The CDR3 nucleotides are TGTGCTAGCAGCTTAGACGGGAGGGCGGGGGAGACCCAGTACTTC. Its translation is CASSLDGRAGETQYF.

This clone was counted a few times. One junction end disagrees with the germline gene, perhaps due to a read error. The CDR3, as DNA: TGTGCCAGCAGCCAACAAGCGGGAGTAGCAGATACGCAGTATTTT. Amino acids: CASSQQAGVADTQYF. This chain uses TRBV4-1 with TRBJ2-3; 8 bases fit TRBD2. The CDR3 contains 15 residues. The germline CDR1 and CDR2 sequences are MGHRA and YSYEKL.

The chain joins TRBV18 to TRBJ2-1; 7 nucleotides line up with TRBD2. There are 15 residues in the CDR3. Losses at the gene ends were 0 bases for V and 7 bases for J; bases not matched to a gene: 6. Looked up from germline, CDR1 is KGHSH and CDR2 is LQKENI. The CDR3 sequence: CASSPPAGADNEQFF. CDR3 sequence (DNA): TGTGCCAGCTCACCACCGGCGGGAGCGGATAATGAGCAGTTCTTC.

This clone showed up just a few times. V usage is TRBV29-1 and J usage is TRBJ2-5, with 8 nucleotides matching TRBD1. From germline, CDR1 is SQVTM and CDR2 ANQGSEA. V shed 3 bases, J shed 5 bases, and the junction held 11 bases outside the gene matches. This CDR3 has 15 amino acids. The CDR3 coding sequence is TGCAGCGTTGACCGGGACAGGTTTCTGGGGGAGACCCAGTACTTC. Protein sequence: CSVDRDRFLGETQYF.

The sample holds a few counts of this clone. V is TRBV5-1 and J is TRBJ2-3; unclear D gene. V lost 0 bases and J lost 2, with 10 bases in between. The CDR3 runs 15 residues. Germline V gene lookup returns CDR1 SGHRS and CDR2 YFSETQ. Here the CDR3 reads CASSLVVSSTDTQYF. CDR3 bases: TGCGCCAGCAGCTTGGTGGTTTCGTCCACAGATACGCAGTATTTT. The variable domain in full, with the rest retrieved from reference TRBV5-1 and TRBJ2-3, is KAGVTQTPRYLIKTRGQQVTLSCSPISGHRSVSWYQQTPGQGLQFLFEYFSETQRNKGNFPGRFSGRQFSNSRSEMNVSTLELGDSALYLCASSLVVSSTDTQYFGPGTRLTVL.

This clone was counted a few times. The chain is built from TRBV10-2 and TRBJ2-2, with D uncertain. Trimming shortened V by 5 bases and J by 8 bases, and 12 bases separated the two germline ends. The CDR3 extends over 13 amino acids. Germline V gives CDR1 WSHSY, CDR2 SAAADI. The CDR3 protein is CASSQDLVGELFF. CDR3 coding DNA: TGCGCCAGCAGTCAGGACCTAGTAGGGGAGCTGTTTTTT.

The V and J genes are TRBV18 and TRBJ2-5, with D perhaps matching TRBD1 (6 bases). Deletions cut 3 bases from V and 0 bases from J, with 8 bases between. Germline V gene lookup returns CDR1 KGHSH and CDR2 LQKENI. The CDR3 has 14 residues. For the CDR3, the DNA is TGTGCCAGCTCACCCGACAGGTACCAAGAGACCCAGTACTTC. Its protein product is CASSPDRYQETQYF.